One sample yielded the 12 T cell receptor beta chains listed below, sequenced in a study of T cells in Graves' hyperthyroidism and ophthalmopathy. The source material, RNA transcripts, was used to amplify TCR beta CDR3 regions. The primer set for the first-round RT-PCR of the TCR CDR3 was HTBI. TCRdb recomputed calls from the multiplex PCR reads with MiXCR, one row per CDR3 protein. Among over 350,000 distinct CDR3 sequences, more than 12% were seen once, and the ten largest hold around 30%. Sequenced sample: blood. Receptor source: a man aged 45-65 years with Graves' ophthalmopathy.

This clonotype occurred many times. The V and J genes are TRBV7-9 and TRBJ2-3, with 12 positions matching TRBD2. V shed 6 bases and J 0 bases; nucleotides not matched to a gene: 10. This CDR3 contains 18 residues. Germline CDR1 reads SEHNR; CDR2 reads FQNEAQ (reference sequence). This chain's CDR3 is CASSPGTSGYSSTDTQYF. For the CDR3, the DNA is TGTGCCAGCAGTCCCGGGACTAGCGGGTATTCTAGCACAGATACGCAGTATTTT.

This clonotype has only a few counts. This chain's CDR3 is CASSRYSRDEQFF. CDR3 bases: TGTGCCAGCAGCCGATATAGTAGGGATGAGCAGTTCTTC. V is TRBV14 and J is TRBJ2-1; D is undetermined. The CDR3 consists of 13 residues. V gave up 4 bases and J gave up 8 bases, with 12 bases separating them. Germline assignment: CDR1 SGHDN and CDR2 FVKESK.

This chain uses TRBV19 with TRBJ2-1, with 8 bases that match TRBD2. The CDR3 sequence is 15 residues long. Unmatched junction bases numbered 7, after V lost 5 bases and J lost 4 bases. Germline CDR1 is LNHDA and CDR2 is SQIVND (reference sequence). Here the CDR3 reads CASSFTSGLYNEQFF. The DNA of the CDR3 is TGTGCCAGTAGTTTTACTAGCGGACTTTACAATGAGCAGTTCTTC.

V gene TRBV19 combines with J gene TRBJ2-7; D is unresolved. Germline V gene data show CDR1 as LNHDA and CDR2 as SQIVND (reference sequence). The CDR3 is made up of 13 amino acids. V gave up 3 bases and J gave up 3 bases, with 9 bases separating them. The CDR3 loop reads CASSISILYEQYF. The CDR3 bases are TGTGCCAGTAGTATCTCCATTCTCTACGAGCAGTACTTC.

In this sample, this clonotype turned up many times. The CDR3: CASNKGLAGGETQYF. Here the CDR3 DNA reads TGCGCCAGCAACAAAGGACTAGCGGGAGGTGAGACCCAGTACTTC. This sequence joins TRBV5-1 and TRBJ2-5; 14 nucleotides agree with TRBD2. Germline V CDR1 and CDR2: SGHRS, YFSETQ. This CDR3 is built from 15 residues. V lost 6 bases and J lost 5; bases outside the gene matches: 6.

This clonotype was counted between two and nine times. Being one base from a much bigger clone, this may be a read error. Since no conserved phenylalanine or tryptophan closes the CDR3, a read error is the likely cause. Written as DNA, the CDR3 is TGCGCCAGCAGCTTGGCCGGTATGTCCACAGATACGCAGTATTCT. This encodes CASSLAGMSTDTQYS. The V call is TRBV5-1, the J call TRBJ2-3; D is unclear. The germline V and J ends were trimmed by 0 bases and 2 bases, with 10 bases remaining between them. The CDR3 has 15 amino acids. Germline-derived CDR1 and CDR2 are SGHRS and YFSETQ.

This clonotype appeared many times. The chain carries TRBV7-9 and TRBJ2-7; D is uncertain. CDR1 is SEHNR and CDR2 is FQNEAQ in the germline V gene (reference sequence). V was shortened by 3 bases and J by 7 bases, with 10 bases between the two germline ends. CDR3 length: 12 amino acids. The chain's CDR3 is CASSFTMWEQYF. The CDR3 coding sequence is TGTGCCAGCAGCTTTACGATGTGGGAGCAGTACTTC.

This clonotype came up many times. CDR3 DNA: TGCGCCAGCAGCTTCGAGAGCGGGGTGGGTGAAGCTTTCTTT. As protein: CASSFESGVGEAFF. The chain employs TRBV5-1 and TRBJ1-1; no firm D call. Trimming left V 2 bases short and J 7 bases short, with 15 bases between. The V gene's germline CDR1 is SGHRS and CDR2 YFSETQ. The CDR3 has 14 amino acids.

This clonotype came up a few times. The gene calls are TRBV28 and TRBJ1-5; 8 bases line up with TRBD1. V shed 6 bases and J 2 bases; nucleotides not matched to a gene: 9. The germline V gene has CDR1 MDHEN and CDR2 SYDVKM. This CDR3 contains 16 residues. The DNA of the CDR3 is TGTGCCAGCAGCCCCTCAGGGGGCATGGGCAATCAGCCCCAGCATTTT. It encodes CASSPSGGMGNQPQHF.

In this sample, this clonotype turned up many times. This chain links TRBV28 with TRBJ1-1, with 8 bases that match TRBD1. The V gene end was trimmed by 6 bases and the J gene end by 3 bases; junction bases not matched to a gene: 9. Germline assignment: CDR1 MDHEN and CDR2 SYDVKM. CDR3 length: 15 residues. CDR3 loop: CASSLLDREDTEAFF. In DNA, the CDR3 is TGTGCCAGCAGCTTGCTGGACAGGGAGGACACTGAAGCTTTCTTT. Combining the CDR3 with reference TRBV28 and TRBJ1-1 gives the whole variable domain DVKVTQSSRYLVKRTGEKVFLECVQDMDHENMFWYRQDPGLGLRLIYFSYDVKMKEKGDIPEGYSVSREKKERFSLILESASTNQTSMYLCASSLLDREDTEAFFGQGTRLTVV.

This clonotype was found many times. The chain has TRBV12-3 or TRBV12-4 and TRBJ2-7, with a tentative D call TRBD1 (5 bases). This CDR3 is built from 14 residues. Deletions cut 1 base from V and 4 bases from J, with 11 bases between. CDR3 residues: CASSLEGWVYEQYF. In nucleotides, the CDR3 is TGTGCCAGCAGTTTAGAGGGGTGGGTTTACGAGCAGTACTTC.

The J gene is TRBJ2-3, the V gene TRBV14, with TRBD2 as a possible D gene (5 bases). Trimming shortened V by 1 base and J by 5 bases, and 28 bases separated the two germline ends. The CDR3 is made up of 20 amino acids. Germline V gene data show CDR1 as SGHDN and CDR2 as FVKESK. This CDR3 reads CASSQVAGPMVAVGRDTQYF. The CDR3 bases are TGTGCCAGCAGCCAAGTGGCAGGCCCCATGGTGGCTGTTGGGAGAGATACGCAGTATTTT. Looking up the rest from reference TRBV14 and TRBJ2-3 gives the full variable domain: EAGVTQFPSHSVIEKGQTVTLRCDPISGHDNLYWYRRVMGKEIKFLLHFVKESKQDESGMPNNRFLAERTGGTYSTLKVQPAELEDSGVYFCASSQVAGPMVAVGRDTQYFGPGTRLTVL.